This TCR beta chain emerged from a study of control samples from healthy donors and cancer patients. Germline V CDR1 and CDR2: SGHRS, YFSETQ. This CDR3 is 17 amino acids long. V was pared by 0 bases and J by 6 bases, with 19 bases between. Generated by immunoSEQ multiplex PCR, the TCRdb table keeps only in-frame clones and is missing some. This sample has about 110,000 clones; about 89% occur once, and the top ten carry around 17%. The chain is built from TRBV5-1 and TRBJ2-1, with D possibly matching TRBD1 (5 bases). This TCR was recovered from a woman between 45 and 60 years old in good health. The sample taken for sequencing was blood. The CDR3 DNA follows: TGCGCCAGCAGCTTGGTGACCCCTATGCTAGGGGTCAATGAGCAGTTCTTC. Residues: CASSLVTPMLGVNEQFF.